The 12 T cell receptor beta chains below all came from one sample that was sequenced in a study of blood T cell repertoires in COVID-19. Some clones are missing from TCRdb's copy, which holds only in-frame ones; the method was immunoSEQ multiplex PCR. The sample carries about 110,000 clones, around 75% recorded once. Sequenced: peripheral blood. The receptor source for this set is a human donor with acute or convalescent COVID-19. The donor label of this sample is uncertain.

The V and J genes are TRBV10-3 and TRBJ1-5, with 8 bases identical to TRBD1. From germline, CDR1 is ENHRY and CDR2 SYGVKD. V lost 4 bases and J lost 4; bases outside the gene matches: 6. CDR3 length equals 15 residues. CDR3 in amino acids: CAISGTGNANQPQHF. Written as DNA, the CDR3 is TGTGCCATCAGTGGGACAGGGAACGCAAATCAGCCCCAGCATTTT.

The chain recombines TRBV5-4 with TRBJ2-3; a possible D gene is TRBD2 (6 bases). Deletions cut 5 bases from V and 2 bases from J, with 12 bases between. The CDR3 has 14 amino acids. CDR1 is SGHNT and CDR2 is YYREEE in the germline V gene (reference sequence). The CDR3 here is CASREELATDTQYF. CDR3 bases: TGTGCCAGCAGGGAAGAACTAGCCACAGATACGCAGTATTTT.

This rearrangement joins TRBV30 to TRBJ1-2, with 8 positions matching TRBD1. The CDR3 runs 12 residues. J lost 4 bases, V lost 5 bases, and 3 bases had no gene match. Germline CDR1 and CDR2: GTSNPN and SVGIG (reference sequence). The CDR3 region is CAWGQGFYGYTF. The CDR3 DNA is TGTGCCTGGGGACAGGGTTTCTATGGCTACACCTTC.

This clone was detected only once. V and J are TRBV3-1 (or the pseudogene TRBV3-2) and TRBJ1-2, with 11 bases that match TRBD1. The germline gives CDR1 LGHDT, CDR2 YNNKEL (reference sequence). This CDR3 has 15 residues. Germline trimming cut 4 bases from V and 7 bases from J; bases unmatched to any gene: 8. In nucleotides, the CDR3 is TGTGCCAGCAGCCCCACCGGGACAGGGGGGAGTGGCTACACCTTC. It is translated as CASSPTGTGGSGYTF.

The rearrangement joins TRBV7-9 to TRBJ2-1; unclear D gene. The ends were cut back, 3 bases at V and 9 bases at J, with 9 bases in the middle. In germline, CDR1 is SEHNR, CDR2 FQNEAQ (reference sequence). The CDR3 spans 12 residues. The CDR3 reads CASSFQELEQFF. In nucleotides, the CDR3 is TGTGCCAGCAGCTTCCAGGAACTTGAGCAGTTCTTC.

Only a few counts were recorded for this clone. The gene calls are TRBV6-1 and TRBJ2-7; 11 nucleotides align to TRBD1. The trim removed 2 bases at V and 4 bases at J, leaving 4 bases unmatched. The CDR3 contains 15 residues. Germline V gene lookup returns CDR1 MNHNS and CDR2 SASEGT. In DNA form, the CDR3 reads TGTGCCAGCAGTGAAAGGACAGGGGGCAGATACGAGCAGTACTTC. Translation: CASSERTGGRYEQYF.

The rearrangement joins TRBV7-9 to TRBJ2-7; 9 bases are shared with TRBD2. The CDR3 runs 15 residues. With V trimmed by 5 bases and J by 6 bases, 11 bases remained unmatched. The V gene's germline CDR1 is SEHNR and CDR2 FQNEAQ (reference sequence). Written as DNA, the CDR3 is TGTGCCAGCAGCGACGAACTAGCGGGCAAAAGCGAGCAGTACTTC. Translating gives CASSDELAGKSEQYF.

The rearrangement joins TRBV2 to TRBJ1-2; 11 nucleotides match TRBD1. The CDR3 spans 14 residues. The V gene end was trimmed by 6 bases and the J gene end by 8 bases; junction bases not matched to a gene: 8. The germline CDR1 and CDR2 sequences are SNHLY and FYNNEI. CDR3 sequence (DNA): TGTGCCAGCAGGAAGATGGGACAGGGGGTAGGCTACACCTTC. Its translation is CASRKMGQGVGYTF.

This chain connects TRBV13 to TRBJ1-2, with D possibly TRBD1 on 6 matching bases. The V gene's germline CDR1 is PRHDT and CDR2 FYEKMQ (reference sequence). The CDR3 length is 15 residues. V was cut by 5 bases and J by 4 bases, with 17 bases left in between. The DNA for the CDR3 is TGTGCCAGCAGCCATACAGGGAGTTCTACCTATGGCTACACCTTC. Protein product: CASSHTGSSTYGYTF.

The J gene is TRBJ1-4, the V gene TRBV4-1, with TRBD1 identical over 7 bases. The germline CDR1 and CDR2 sequences are MGHRA and YSYEKL. V lost 3 bases and J lost 4; bases outside the gene matches: 8. CDR3 length equals 16 residues. The CDR3 reads CASSQPHRGNNEKLFF. The CDR3 region has the DNA TGCGCCAGCAGCCAGCCTCACAGGGGAAATAATGAAAAACTGTTTTTT.

The chain is built from TRBV5-5 and TRBJ2-2; possibly TRBD1 for D (5 bases). Trimming shortened V by 3 bases and J by 2 bases, and 11 bases separated the two germline ends. Per germline, CDR1 SGHKS and CDR2 YYEKEE (reference sequence). The CDR3 sequence is 15 residues long. The CDR3 here is CASSSRRDNTGELFF. CDR3 in DNA: TGTGCCAGCAGCTCCCGCAGGGATAACACCGGGGAGCTGTTTTTT.

This clone appeared once. The CDR3 reads CASSSAGGGYGYTF. CDR3 sequence (DNA): TGTGCCAGCAGCTCAGCGGGAGGGGGCTATGGCTACACCTTC. This rearrangement joins TRBV7-2 to TRBJ1-2; maybe TRBD1 (6 bases). V was trimmed by 4 bases and J by 4 bases, leaving 13 bases between them. CDR3 length equals 14 residues. The germline V gene has CDR1 SGHTA and CDR2 FQGNSA. Complete variable domain (other parts from reference TRBV7-2 and TRBJ1-2): GAGVSQSPSNKVTEKGKDVELRCDPISGHTALYWYRQSLGQGLEFLIYFQGNSAPDKSGLPSDRFSAERTGGSVSTLTIQRTQQEDSAVYLCASSSAGGGYGYTFGSGTRLTVV.